These T cell receptor beta chains were read from a single sample in a study of control samples from healthy donors and cancer patients. Method: immunoSEQ multiplex PCR; TCRdb's copy keeps in-frame clones and lacks some. The sample holds about 120,000 clones, around nine tenths seen once. Sequencing used blood. These receptors were obtained from a young man in good health. The CDR3 runs from the conserved cysteine through the conserved F or W. A D gene is named only where the DNA matches it firmly. Clone size, where shown, is once, few, many, or a class for clones that have expanded.

j_call,clone_size,v_call,cdr3_length,d_call,cdr3_aa,cdr3_nt
TRBJ1-4,.,TRBV6-1,11,.,CASSETRKLFF,TGTGCCAGCAGTGAAACGCGGAAACTGTTTTTT
TRBJ1-1,.,TRBV6-5,14,.,CASSYLQGNTEAFF,TGTGCCAGCAGTTACTTACAGGGTAACACTGAAGCTTTCTTT
TRBJ1-2,.,TRBV2,13,.,CASNAGVNYGYTF,TGTGCCAGCAATGCGGGAGTTAACTATGGCTACACCTTC
TRBJ1-6,.,TRBV3-1/TRBV3-2,15,.,CASSQGTGMSSPLHF,TGTGCCAGCAGCCAAGGAACAGGGATGAGTTCACCCCTCCACTTT
TRBJ2-2,.,TRBV2,14,TRBD1,CASSPGTGTGELFF,TGTGCCAGCAGTCCCGGGACAGGAACCGGGGAGCTGTTTTTT
TRBJ1-1,.,TRBV4-2,14,.,CASSHADGGTEAFF,TGTGCCAGCAGCCATGCGGACGGAGGGACTGAAGCTTTCTTT
TRBJ2-5,once,TRBV12-3/TRBV12-4,13,.,CASTPMWGETQYF,TGTGCCAGCACCCCGATGTGGGGAGAGACCCAGTACTTC
TRBJ1-1,.,TRBV12-3/TRBV12-4,13,.,CASSLEENTEAFF,TGTGCCAGCAGTTTAGAGGAGAACACTGAAGCTTTCTTT
TRBJ1-1,.,TRBV18,16,.,CASSPLLDNSGTEAFF,TGTGCCAGCTCACCACTACTCGACAATAGTGGCACTGAAGCTTTCTTT
TRBJ1-1,.,TRBV5-6,13,.,CASSLDLNTEAFF,TGTGCCAGCAGCTTGGACTTAAACACTGAAGCTTTCTTT
TRBJ1-3,.,TRBV18,14,.,CASSVSRSGNTIYF,TGTGCCAGCTCTGTCAGTCGCTCTGGAAACACCATATATTTT
TRBJ1-1,once,TRBV11-2,15,.,CASSLDPVMNTEAFF,TGTGCCAGCAGCTTAGATCCGGTAATGAACACTGAAGCTTTCTTT
TRBJ2-3,.,TRBV28,15,.,CASSLYRAGPDTQYF,TGTGCCAGCAGTTTATATAGGGCAGGGCCAGATACGCAGTATTTT
TRBJ1-2,.,TRBV7-2,12,.,CASSFELGGYTF,TGTGCCAGCAGCTTTGAGTTGGGAGGCTACACCTTC
TRBJ1-4,.,TRBV28,16,TRBD1,CASFAGGGPPNEKLFF,TGTGCCAGCTTCGCAGGGGGCGGACCCCCTAATGAAAAACTGTTTTTT
TRBJ1-2,.,TRBV4-2,12,.,CASSQAGDGYTF,TGTGCCAGCAGCCAAGCCGGGGATGGCTACACCTTC
TRBJ2-1,.,TRBV6-5,15,TRBD2,CASSPLAGGPDEQFF,TGTGCCAGCAGCCCACTAGCGGGGGGGCCTGATGAGCAGTTCTTC
TRBJ1-5,.,TRBV7-2,14,.,CASSPPQMGQPQHF,TGTGCCAGCAGCCCGCCCCAAATGGGTCAGCCCCAGCATTTT
TRBJ2-1,.,TRBV7-9,18,.,CASMDTVGGSSAYNEQFF,TGTGCCAGCATGGATACTGTTGGGGGCTCCTCAGCCTACAATGAGCAGTTCTTC
TRBJ1-1,.,TRBV15,14,.,CATSRDRRNTEAFF,TGTGCCACCAGCAGAGATCGCAGGAACACTGAAGCTTTCTTT
TRBJ1-1,.,TRBV18,16,.,CASSPDQGWWNTEAFF,TGTGCCAGCTCACCTGACCAAGGCTGGTGGAACACTGAAGCTTTCTTT
TRBJ1-1,.,TRBV19,14,.,CASMMNGGLTEAFF,TGTGCCAGTATGATGAATGGGGGGTTGACTGAAGCTTTCTTT
TRBJ2-1,.,TRBV5-1,12,.,CASSLGGHEQFF,TGCGCCAGCAGCTTGGGGGGCCATGAGCAGTTCTTC
TRBJ1-5,once,TRBV15,13,.,CATSRDVGQPQHF,TGTGCCACCAGCAGAGATGTAGGTCAGCCCCAGCATTTT
TRBJ2-2,.,TRBV7-9,13,TRBD1,CASSGQGSGELFF,TGTGCCAGCAGCGGACAGGGTTCCGGGGAGCTGTTTTTT
TRBJ2-1,.,TRBV24-1,15,.,CATSDWYAGRNEQFF,TGTGCCACCAGTGATTGGTACGCAGGGAGGAATGAGCAGTTCTTC
TRBJ1-6,.,TRBV20-1,15,.,CSASDLGQGRSPLHF,TGCAGTGCTAGTGATCTGGGGCAGGGTCGATCACCCCTCCACTTT
TRBJ2-7,.,TRBV25-1,13,.,CASTDGRTYEQYF,TGTGCCAGCACTGACGGAAGGACCTACGAGCAGTACTTC
TRBJ2-5,.,TRBV6-5,13,.,CASSHRVEETQYF,TGTGCCAGCAGCCACAGGGTAGAGGAGACCCAGTACTTC
TRBJ1-4,.,TRBV24-1,17,.,CATRSPGTNRVNEKLFF,TGTGCCACCAGGAGTCCCGGGACAAATCGGGTTAATGAAAAACTGTTTTTT
TRBJ1-2,.,TRBV7-8,14,.,CASSLDIGGYGYTF,TGTGCCAGCAGCTTAGATATAGGGGGGTATGGCTACACCTTC
TRBJ1-5,.,TRBV29-1,13,TRBD1,CSGSTGFNQPQHF,TGCAGCGGTTCGACAGGGTTCAATCAGCCCCAGCATTTT
TRBJ2-2,.,TRBV3-1/TRBV3-2,18,.,CASSQFPSAGRNTGELFF,TGTGCCAGCAGCCAGTTTCCATCAGCGGGCAGGAACACCGGGGAGCTGTTTTTT
TRBJ2-5,.,TRBV3-1/TRBV3-2,14,.,CASSQNPWVETQYF,TGTGCCAGCAGCCAAAACCCGTGGGTGGAGACCCAGTACTTC
TRBJ2-5,.,TRBV6-1,16,TRBD1,CASSEAGDSPQETQYF,TGTGCCAGCAGTGAAGCGGGGGACAGCCCGCAAGAGACCCAGTACTTC
TRBJ1-5,.,TRBV10-3,13,.,CAITEGPNQPQHF,TGTGCCATCACCGAGGGGCCCAATCAGCCCCAGCATTTT
TRBJ1-5,few,TRBV2,14,.,CASRDPQGAQPQHF,TGTGCCAGCAGGGACCCACAGGGTGCTCAGCCCCAGCATTTT
TRBJ1-2,.,TRBV9,15,TRBD1,CASTLGQVFNYGYTF,TGTGCCAGCACCCTCGGACAGGTGTTTAACTATGGCTACACCTTC
TRBJ1-5,.,TRBV27,13,.,CASSLIGDQPQHF,TGTGCCAGCAGTTTGATAGGGGATCAGCCCCAGCATTTT
TRBJ1-5,.,TRBV19,14,TRBD1,CASQGQGGNQPQHF,TGTGCCAGCCAGGGACAGGGGGGGAATCAGCCCCAGCATTTT
TRBJ2-5,.,TRBV5-1,16,.,CASSLAGEGALETQYF,TGCGCCAGCAGCTTGGCCGGGGAGGGGGCCCTGGAGACCCAGTACTTC
TRBJ1-4,.,TRBV7-2,15,.,CASSLVTGSNEKLFF,TGTGCCAGCAGCTTAGTAACAGGGTCTAATGAAAAACTGTTTTTT
TRBJ1-4,.,TRBV6-1,13,.,CASSEIVQEKLFF,TGTGCCAGCAGTGAAATCGTTCAGGAAAAACTGTTTTTT
TRBJ1-1,.,TRBV25-1,18,TRBD1,CASSDSWTGNLMNTEAFF,TGTGCCAGCAGTGATAGTTGGACAGGAAACCTTATGAACACTGAAGCTTTCTTT
TRBJ2-6,.,TRBV9,17,.,CASSVGASYSGANVLTF,TGTGCCAGCAGCGTAGGGGCCAGCTACTCTGGGGCCAACGTCCTGACTTTC
TRBJ1-2,.,TRBV5-1,15,TRBD1,CASSLAGTGGEGYTF,TGCGCCAGCAGCTTGGCCGGGACAGGGGGTGAGGGCTACACCTTC
TRBJ1-5,.,TRBV30,13,TRBD1,CAWSRTGNQPQHF,TGTGCCTGGAGTAGGACAGGGAATCAGCCCCAGCATTTT
TRBJ2-3,.,TRBV3-1/TRBV3-2,13,.,CASSGDFTDTQYF,TGTGCCAGCAGCGGGGACTTCACAGATACGCAGTATTTT
TRBJ2-1,.,TRBV11-3,13,.,CASSFVSLGPQLF,TGTGCCAGCAGCTTCGTAAGTTTGGGACCGCAGCTCTTC